This record concerns one TCR beta chain sequence. Its cognate antigen is unknown. This sample is part of a study of shared clonotypes between healthy human individuals. CDR1 is SGHRS and CDR2 is YFSETQ in the germline V gene. The CDR3 consists of 15 residues. Trimming took 3 bases from V and 2 from J, leaving 12 bases between them. Study-wide findings and caveats: Genetic and exposure-history diversity was limited by the few donors.

Sorted-subset replicate PCRs used 150 to 200 ng of genomic DNA. This amount corresponded to about 30,000 T cell genomes. Data came from immunoSEQ multiplex PCR; TCRdb stores just in-frame clones and leaves some out. The sample lists about 2.1 million clones, around 93% occurring once. Naive CD8 cells comprised CD45RO-negative, CCR7-positively selected cells, excluding terminally differentiated effector memory CD45RA+ cells. Donors were healthy HIV-negative adults without recently reported acute infections or vaccinations. The receptor comes from a man in his late teens or twenties in good health. Some clones in this sample may be carry-over from other donors' samples. This chain links TRBV5-1 with TRBJ2-1; perhaps TRBD1 as D (7 bases). Sequencing input: naive CD8+ T cells from PBMCs. CDR3 in DNA: TGCGCCAGCAGCTACGCGGGACAGCCCTACAATGAGCAGTTCTTC. Translated, it gives CASSYAGQPYNEQFF.